Listed here are 10 T cell receptor beta chains from one sample, sequenced in a study of blood T cell repertoires in COVID-19. Using immunoSEQ multiplex PCR, the repertoire was profiled, and TCRdb retains in-frame clones only, with some absent. The profile shows about 140,000 clones, 70% to 85% of them singletons. Material for sequencing was peripheral blood. These receptors were taken from a man aged 55 to 70 with active or convalescent COVID-19.

The chain uses TRBV19 and TRBJ2-3, with D maybe TRBD2 (6 bases). The CDR3 consists of 16 residues. The V and J ends lost 5 bases and 2 bases respectively, with 17 bases between them. Germline CDR1 is LNHDA and CDR2 is SQIVND (reference sequence). Here the CDR3 DNA reads TGTGCCAGTAGTGGGGGAGCGGCTAGCGACACAGATACGCAGTATTTT. Translation gives CASSGGAASDTDTQYF.

This clone has more than one count but fewer than ten. V gene TRBV5-1 combines with J gene TRBJ2-1; 7 bases agree with TRBD2. Per germline, CDR1 SGHRS and CDR2 YFSETQ. The CDR3 contains 16 residues. After removal of 0 bases from V and 4 bases from J, the junction contained 7 bases not matched to a gene. This CDR3 reads CASSLGYSGVYNEQFF. The DNA of the CDR3 is TGCGCCAGCAGCTTGGGCTACAGCGGGGTATACAATGAGCAGTTCTTC.

The V gene is TRBV30, the J gene TRBJ1-6; possibly TRBD1 for D (6 bases). Germline V gene sequence: CDR1 GTSNPN, CDR2 SVGIG (reference sequence). V lost 1 base, J lost 15 bases, and 16 bases lay in between. The CDR3 totals 13 residues. This chain's CDR3 is CAWSEGGSDGLHF. The CDR3 coding sequence is TGTGCCTGGAGTGAAGGGGGAAGCGATGGCCTCCACTTT.

The rearrangement joins TRBV6-4 to TRBJ2-1; TRBD2 matches 7 bases. CDR1 and CDR2 (germline): MRHNA, SNTAGT. The CDR3 extends over 13 amino acids. V was pared by 5 bases and J by 6 bases, with 4 bases of the junction left unmatched. The CDR3 is CASSRTSLNEQFF. For the CDR3, the DNA is TGTGCCAGCAGTCGGACTAGTCTCAATGAGCAGTTCTTC.

This clone occurred a few times. The CDR3 DNA follows: TGTGCCAGCAGCTTAGTAGCGGGGGGAGGGTACGAGCAGTACTTC. Translation gives CASSLVAGGGYEQYF. This chain links TRBV7-6 with TRBJ2-7, with TRBD2 identical over 10 bases. The V segment lost 1 base and the J segment 4 bases; nucleotides outside the gene matches: 4. The germline V gene encodes CDR1 SGHVS and CDR2 FNYEAQ. The CDR3 runs 15 residues.

This rearrangement joins TRBV14 to TRBJ1-2; D is perhaps TRBD1 (5 bases). Trimming stripped 4 bases from V and 0 bases from J, with 12 bases between. Germline V lookup: CDR1 SGHDN, CDR2 FVKESK. The CDR3 has 15 residues. The CDR3 coding sequence is TGTGCCAGCAGCCCGGACATTTTATCTAACTATGGCTACACCTTC. It codes for CASSPDILSNYGYTF.

The chain's CDR3 is CASSLATGTARYGYTF. CDR3 nucleotide sequence: TGTGCCAGCAGCTTAGCAACCGGTACAGCCCGCTATGGCTACACCTTC. This chain joins TRBV11-2 and TRBJ1-2; D ambiguous. With 1 base removed from V and 4 bases from J, the gap between germline ends came to 16 bases. CDR1 is SGHAT and CDR2 is FQNNGV in the germline V gene. The CDR3 is made up of 16 amino acids.

V is TRBV11-3 and J is TRBJ1-4; TRBD1 aligns across 9 bases. Germline-derived CDR1 and CDR2 are SGHNT and YENEEA. Trimming at V came to 4 bases and at J to 7 bases, leaving 4 bases not matched to a gene. There are 14 residues in the CDR3. Here the CDR3 reads CASSSRDRAEKLFF. CDR3 coding DNA: TGTGCCAGCAGCTCCCGGGACAGGGCTGAAAAACTGTTTTTT.

The V call is TRBV7-9, the J call TRBJ2-7; possibly TRBD2 for D (6 bases). Looked up from germline, CDR1 is SEHNR and CDR2 is FQNEAQ (reference sequence). With 1 base removed from V and 3 bases from J, the gap between germline ends came to 10 bases. The CDR3 runs to 14 residues. The CDR3, as DNA: TGTGCCAGCAGCTTAGGCGGAGGGTTCTACGAGCAGTACTTC. Its protein product is CASSLGGGFYEQYF.

The CDR3 nucleotides are TGTGCCAGCAGCTACACCGGGACAGGGGATTACGAGCAGTACTTC. Its protein product is CASSYTGTGDYEQYF. This rearrangement joins TRBV13 to TRBJ2-7, with 10 bases fitting TRBD1. V lost 4 bases to trimming and J lost 4 bases; unmatched junction nucleotides: 7. The length of the CDR3 is 15 residues. Germline V gene sequence: CDR1 PRHDT, CDR2 FYEKMQ (reference sequence).